The source of this T cell receptor (beta chain) is a study of cytomegalovirus exposure and HLA in healthy donors. PCR was performed using 60 Vbeta and 13 Jbeta primers. Measured with immunoSEQ multiplex PCR; TCRdb has only the in-frame clones, and not every one. The table lists over 60,000 clones, around 66% of them singletons, with 12% to 15% in the top ten. Germline CDR1 reads SQVTM; CDR2 reads ANQGSEA. V was cut by 4 bases and J by 1 base, with 13 bases left in between. The CDR3 sequence is 14 residues long. The specimen sequenced was PBMCs. The chain links TRBV29-1 to TRBJ1-1; perhaps TRBD1 as D (5 bases). This clonotype was sampled from a male donor in good health and CMV-seropositive. The CDR3 DNA follows: TGCAGCGTTGCCGCGGGACGGAGGAACACTGAAGCTTTCTTT. The encoded protein is CSVAAGRRNTEAFF.